The 17 T cell receptor beta chains in this list originate from one sample, sequenced in a study of low-dose radiotherapy and immunotherapy resistance in tumors. Both TCRalpha and TCRbeta chains were reverse transcribed with V-gene-specific primers. Both a constant-region primer and a V-primer adapter served to amplify TCRs across 15 to 25 PCR cycles. From the reads, TCRdb called clonotypes with MiXCR, one entry per CDR3 protein. This repertoire shows some 100,000 distinct CDR3 sequences, less than 25% found once; its top ten account for approximately 4%. Noted time point: after trial treatment. The sample's treatment: LDRT plus nivolumab, ipilimumab, low-dose cyclophosphamide and aspirin (RACIN trial). This specimen consisted of PBMCs, obtained after low-dose radiotherapy plus immunotherapy. These TCRs come from a male donor with prostate cancer.

This clonotype was recorded at least ten times. The J gene is TRBJ2-1, the V gene TRBV28, with TRBD2 identical over 11 bases. Germline values: CDR1 MDHEN, CDR2 SYDVKM. V lost 7 bases to trimming and J lost 9 bases; unmatched junction nucleotides: 8. The CDR3 totals 14 residues. The CDR3 DNA reads TGTGCCAGCAACCTCCTAGCGGGGGGTGGTGAGCAGTTCTTC. It is translated as CASNLLAGGGEQFF.

This clonotype was observed at least ten times. The chain is built from TRBV6-5 and TRBJ2-1, with no clear D. The CDR3 runs to 15 residues. The V end was cut by 6 bases, the J end by 0 bases, with 12 bases between. From germline, CDR1 is MNHEY and CDR2 SVGAGI. Here the CDR3 reads CASSRSRRSYNEQFF. The CDR3 bases are TGTGCCAGCAGCCGATCTAGGCGCTCCTACAATGAGCAGTTCTTC.

The sample holds many counts of this clonotype. This chain uses TRBV19 with TRBJ1-1, with a tentative D call TRBD1 (5 bases). This CDR3 region has 16 residues. Germline V gene lookup returns CDR1 LNHDA and CDR2 SQIVND (reference sequence). V dropped 9 bases and J dropped 4 bases, with 24 bases sitting between them. The CDR3 spells CASSSPGSGSGTEAFF. In DNA form, the CDR3 reads TGTGCCAGCAGCAGCCCAGGGTCGGGATCGGGCACTGAAGCTTTCTTT.

The sample holds many counts of this clonotype. Germline and junction disagree at one end, which may indicate a read error. The genes are TRBV5-8 and TRBJ1-1; D is unresolved. The germline gives CDR1 SGHTS, CDR2 YDEGEE. The CDR3 covers 14 residues. The CDR3 protein is CASSLTPGNTEAFF. The CDR3 region has the DNA TGCGCCAGCAGCTTAACCCCCGGGAACACTGAAGCTTTCTTT.

This clonotype was observed at least ten times. CDR3 in DNA: TGTGCCAGCAGTTCGGCCAGACACGCGTTCTTC. This codes for CASSSARHAFF. The V call is TRBV6-5, the J call TRBJ2-1; D not resolved. Per germline, CDR1 MNHEY and CDR2 SVGAGI. V lost 4 bases, J lost 15 bases, and 13 bases lay in between. This CDR3 has 11 amino acids.

This chain links TRBV10-3 with TRBJ2-7; 8 nucleotides match TRBD1. Germline values: CDR1 ENHRY, CDR2 SYGVKD. The V gene end was trimmed by 8 bases and the J gene end by 0 bases; junction bases not matched to a gene: 9. The CDR3 runs to 15 residues. In DNA form, the CDR3 reads TGTGCCATCCGGGCGACAGGGGACCTCTCCTACGAGCAGTACTTC. Its protein is CAIRATGDLSYEQYF.

This clonotype was seen ten or more times. This chain links TRBV20-1 with TRBJ1-5; possible D gene TRBD1, 6 bases. The CDR3 has 15 residues. Germline lookup yields CDR1 DFQATT and CDR2 SNEGSKA (reference sequence). V was clipped by 6 bases and J by 0 bases, with 15 bases between them. CDR3 in amino acids: CSASERQASNQPQHF. DNA of the CDR3: TGCAGTGCCTCGGAACGACAGGCTAGCAATCAGCCCCAGCATTTT.

This clonotype was seen many times. The J gene is TRBJ2-7, the V gene TRBV5-1; D gene ambiguous. This CDR3 is 13 amino acids long. Trimming removed 0 bases at V and 7 bases at J, with 11 bases between. Germline values: CDR1 SGHRS, CDR2 YFSETQ. The CDR3 nucleotides are TGCGCCAGCAGCTTGGCGGGTACGAGTGAGCAGTACTTC. This translates into CASSLAGTSEQYF. The variable domain in full, with the rest retrieved from reference TRBV5-1 and TRBJ2-7, is KAGVTQTPRYLIKTRGQQVTLSCSPISGHRSVSWYQQTPGQGLQFLFEYFSETQRNKGNFPGRFSGRQFSNSRSEMNVSTLELGDSALYLCASSLAGTSEQYFGPGTRLTVT.

This clonotype was counted many times. This chain joins TRBV11-2 and TRBJ2-7, with D maybe TRBD1 (5 bases). CDR3 length equals 15 residues. CDR1 and CDR2 (germline): SGHAT, FQNNGV. V shed 5 bases and J shed 3 bases, with 17 bases lying between them. CDR3 nucleotides: TGTGCCAGCAGCCCCACCGCAGCAGGGCACTACGAGCAGTACTTC. Translating gives CASSPTAAGHYEQYF. The entire variable domain, with the rest obtained from reference TRBV11-2 and TRBJ2-7, is as follows: EAGVAQSPRYKIIEKRQSVAFWCNPISGHATLYWYQQILGQGPKLLIQFQNNGVVDDSQLPKDRFSAERLKGVDSTLKIQPAKLEDSAVYLCASSPTAAGHYEQYFGPGTRLTVT.

This clonotype has a count of ten or more. This chain joins TRBV4-2 and TRBJ2-1; 10 nucleotides line up with TRBD2. Germline V gene data show CDR1 as LGHNA and CDR2 as YNFKEQ. The CDR3 is 17 amino acids. The junction had 10 bases not matched to a gene; V was cut back by 3 bases and J by 5 bases. CDR3: CASSHRTSGGANNEQFF. The CDR3 nucleotides read TGTGCCAGCAGCCACCGAACCAGCGGGGGGGCTAACAATGAGCAGTTCTTC.

This clonotype appeared once. The chain combines TRBV19 with TRBJ2-1, with D possibly called TRBD1 or TRBD2 (7 bases each). There are 14 residues in the CDR3. V lost 3 bases, J lost 8 bases, and 14 bases lay in between. Germline V gives CDR1 LNHDA, CDR2 SQIVND (reference sequence). DNA for the CDR3: TGTGCCAGTAGTATCCAGACAGGGAGGGATGAGCAGTTCTTC. It is translated as CASSIQTGRDEQFF. The full variable domain, rest sourced from reference TRBV19 and TRBJ2-1, is DGGITQSPKYLFRKEGQNVTLSCEQNLNHDAMYWYRQDPGQGLRLIYYSQIVNDFQKGDIAEGYSVSREKKESFPLTVTSAQKNPTAFYLCASSIQTGRDEQFFGPGTRLTVL.

This clonotype came up many times. J is TRBJ2-3 and V is TRBV11-2; D is perhaps TRBD2 (7 bases). The CDR3 covers 18 residues. CDR1 SGHAT and CDR2 FQNNGV come from the germline V gene. Trimming removed 2 bases from V and 2 bases from J, with 20 bases in between. The CDR3 DNA reads TGTGCCAGCAGCTTATGGGGGGGGGGGGCACCCCCCACAGATACGCAGTATTTT. Translating it yields CASSLWGGGAPPTDTQYF.

V gene TRBV20-1 combines with J gene TRBJ2-7, with TRBD1 matching 9 bases. Germline values: CDR1 DFQATT, CDR2 SNEGSKA (reference sequence). The V and J ends lost 5 bases and 4 bases, in that order; junction bases with no gene match: 9. This CDR3 comprises 14 residues. DNA of the CDR3: TGCAGTGCTTTCCGGACAGGGGAGAATTACGAGCAGTACTTC. This encodes CSAFRTGENYEQYF.

This clonotype was observed many times. The rearrangement joins TRBV12-3 or TRBV12-4 to TRBJ1-1; D may be TRBD1 (6 bases). This CDR3 spans 14 amino acids. V lost 7 bases, J lost 2 bases, and 14 bases lay in between. The CDR3 coding sequence is TGTGCCAGCATATCCCCGGACAGAAACACTGAAGCTTTCTTT. Translation: CASISPDRNTEAFF.

V gene TRBV20-1 combines with J gene TRBJ2-7, with D possibly TRBD1 on 5 matching bases. The ends were cut back, 4 bases at V and 2 bases at J, with 15 bases in the middle. Germline-derived CDR1 and CDR2 are DFQATT and SNEGSKA (reference sequence). This CDR3 region has 14 residues. CDR3 protein: CSAISDSSAYEQYF. The CDR3 DNA is TGCAGTGCTATATCCGACAGTTCAGCCTACGAGCAGTACTTC.

This clonotype was recorded many times. V is TRBV20-1 and J is TRBJ2-3, with 8 bases lining up with TRBD2. This CDR3 is built from 17 residues. Germline values: CDR1 DFQATT, CDR2 SNEGSKA (reference sequence). Trimming cost V 2 bases and J 0 bases; bases outside gene matches: 10. For the CDR3, the DNA is TGCAGTGCTAGACCTGGGGCCCTAGCGGGTAGCACAGATACGCAGTATTTT. It translates to CSARPGALAGSTDTQYF.

Ten or more counts support this clonotype. This sequence joins TRBV7-6 and TRBJ1-1; TRBD1 matches at 7 bases. CDR3 length: 14 amino acids. V dropped 5 bases and J dropped 4; count of bases not matched to a gene: 7. From germline, CDR1 is SGHVS and CDR2 FNYEAQ. CDR3 nucleotides: TGTGCCAGCAGCCCAGGACAGGTCGGCACTGAAGCTTTCTTT. Protein product: CASSPGQVGTEAFF.